A selection of T cell receptor beta chains follows, all from one sample in a study of shared clonotypes between healthy human individuals. Sequencing was performed with immunoSEQ multiplex PCR; in TCRdb, only in-frame clones are kept and a portion is missing. The data show approximately 2.5 million clones, roughly 93% seen once. The sequenced sample was naive CD4+ T cells from PBMCs. The receptors come from a man between 18 and 35 years old in good health. Some clones in this sample may be carry-over from other donors' samples. Both conserved end residues are part of each CDR3. The order of the fields is V gene, J gene, clone size, CDR3 length, D gene, CDR3 DNA, CDR3 protein. A D gene is named only where the DNA matches it firmly. Expanded clones get a size class; other rows say once, few or many, or leave the size out.

>TRBV6-5|TRBJ2-7|NA|14|NA
TGTGCCAGCAGTTACTGGCGCGGGGCCTACGAGCAGTACTTC
CASSYWRGAYEQYF
>TRBV4-3|TRBJ1-1|NA|15|NA
TGCGCCAGCAGCCAAGAGATGGCAGCCACCCCTGAAGCTTTCTTT
CASSQEMAATPEAFF
>TRBV28|TRBJ1-4|NA|14|NA
TGTGCCAGCAGCCGGACAGCTACTAATGAAAAACTGTTTTTT
CASSRTATNEKLFF
>TRBV7-9|TRBJ1-2|few|13|TRBD1
TGTGCCAGCAGCTCCACAGGGGAAATTGGCTACACCTTC
CASSSTGEIGYTF
>TRBV5-1|TRBJ2-3|NA|17|TRBD2
TGCGCCAGCAGCTTGCCCTGGCGGGAGGAACTCACAGATACGCAGTATTTT
CASSLPWREELTDTQYF
>TRBV4-1|TRBJ1-6|NA|16|NA
TGCGCCAGCAGCCAATCCCCCGTGGGATATAATTCACCCCTCCACTTT
CASSQSPVGYNSPLHF
>TRBV18|TRBJ2-3|once|15|NA
TGTGCCAGCTCACCACCAGTCACCCTCACAGATACGCAGTATTTT
CASSPPVTLTDTQYF
>TRBV7-3|TRBJ1-2|once|14|NA
TGTGCCAGCAGCTTAAGGGATGGCTTGGATGGCTACACCTTC
CASSLRDGLDGYTF
>TRBV7-2|TRBJ1-2|NA|16|TRBD1
TGTGCCAGCAGCTTAGCTATCGGGACAGATTTCTATGGCTACACCTTC
CASSLAIGTDFYGYTF
>TRBV11-2|TRBJ2-4|NA|16|TRBD1
TGTGCCAGCAGCTTTGGACAGGCCATAGCCAAAAACATTCAGTACTTC
CASSFGQAIAKNIQYF
>TRBV5-5|TRBJ2-7|NA|15|NA
TGTGCCAGCAGCTCTACCCCTGAGGGACCCTACGAGCAGTACTTC
CASSSTPEGPYEQYF
>TRBV18|TRBJ2-1|NA|16|TRBD2
TGTGCCAGCTCACCCCTAGCGGGAGGGGTCTACAATGAGCAGTTCTTC
CASSPLAGGVYNEQFF
>TRBV6-1|TRBJ1-2|once|14|TRBD1
TGTGCCAGCAGGGGGGGACAGGGGGATGGCGGCTACACCTTC
CASRGGQGDGGYTF
>TRBV7-2|TRBJ2-3|NA|17|TRBD2
TGTGCCAGCAGCTCGGGTCGGGGACTAGCGGGAGGAGATACGCAGTATTTT
CASSSGRGLAGGDTQYF
>TRBV10-2|TRBJ2-1|NA|16|TRBD2
TGCGCCAGCAGGGACCCTAGCGGGAGCTCCTACAATGAGCAGTTCTTC
CASRDPSGSSYNEQFF
>TRBV18|TRBJ2-1|NA|16|TRBD2
TGTGCCAGCTCATTACAAGCGGGAGGCCCCTACAATGAGCAGTTCTTC
CASSLQAGGPYNEQFF
>TRBV6-5|TRBJ2-7|once|15|NA
TGTGCCAGCAGTTACTCGCGGGTAGGGACCTACGAGCAGTACTTC
CASSYSRVGTYEQYF
>TRBV5-4|TRBJ2-7|NA|15|TRBD2
TGTGCCAGCAGCTTTAGCGGGAGTCGTCCCTACGAGCAGTACTTC
CASSFSGSRPYEQYF
>TRBV10-3|TRBJ1-1|NA|13|NA
TGTGCCATCAGGCGGGGCCAGGACACTGAAGCTTTCTTT
CAIRRGQDTEAFF
>TRBV9|TRBJ2-7|NA|14|TRBD2
TGTGCCAGCAGCGTAGGGGAGGGTCCCTACGAGCAGTACTTC
CASSVGEGPYEQYF
>TRBV10-3|TRBJ1-1|NA|13|NA
TGTGCCATCAGTGGACCAATGAACACTGAAGCTTTCTTT
CAISGPMNTEAFF
>TRBV6-5|TRBJ1-5|NA|14|NA
TGTGCCAGCAGTCCACAGGGACGTTATCAGCCCCAGCATTTT
CASSPQGRYQPQHF
>TRBV4-1|TRBJ1-6|once|18|NA
TGCGCCAGCAGCCATTTCGGGACATCTCCCAATAAAACCTCACCCCTCCACTTT
CASSHFGTSPNKTSPLHF
>TRBV9|TRBJ2-2|NA|14|NA
TGTGCCAGCAGCGTATTCCCCGGCACCGGGGAGCTGTTTTTT
CASSVFPGTGELFF
>TRBV13|TRBJ2-3|NA|13|NA
TGTGCCAGCAGCAACCGAGGCGCAGATACGCAGTATTTT
CASSNRGADTQYF
>TRBV4-1|TRBJ2-5|NA|16|TRBD2
TGCGCCAGCAGTCGGCCCTCGGCGGGGGGTAAAGAGACCCAGTACTTC
CASSRPSAGGKETQYF
>TRBV28|TRBJ1-1|NA|13|NA
TGTGCCAGCAGTTTGGGCAACACGATTGAAGCTTTCTTT
CASSLGNTIEAFF
>TRBV6-1|TRBJ2-2|NA|14|TRBD2
TGTGCCAGCAGCTTGGGACTACCCACCGGGGAGCTGTTTTTT
CASSLGLPTGELFF
>TRBV7-2|TRBJ2-7|NA|16|TRBD2
TGTGCCAGCAGCTTATTGGGGACTAGCGGTACCTACGAGCAGTACTTC
CASSLLGTSGTYEQYF
>TRBV6-1|TRBJ2-7|NA|12|NA
TGTGCCAGCAGAATTCTAGTAACCGAGCAGTACTTC
CASRILVTEQYF
>TRBV5-1|TRBJ2-3|once|16|TRBD2
TGCGCCAGCAGCTTTGGACTAGCGGGAGTCACAGATACGCAGTATTTT
CASSFGLAGVTDTQYF
>TRBV29-1|TRBJ2-1|once|15|TRBD2
TGCAGCGTACACATAGCGGGTCTGGGTTACAATGAGCAGTTCTTC
CSVHIAGLGYNEQFF
>TRBV4-2|TRBJ1-2|NA|15|NA
TGTGCCAGCAGCCAAGCGGGAAGGCGGCAGGATGGCTACACCTTC
CASSQAGRRQDGYTF
>TRBV28|TRBJ2-7|NA|15|NA
TGTGCCAGCAGTTTCTACAGTAGTTCACCCTACGAGCAGTACTTC
CASSFYSSSPYEQYF
>TRBV30|TRBJ1-2|NA|13|TRBD1
TGTGCCTGGTTACAGGGGGCAGACTATGGCTACACCTTC
CAWLQGADYGYTF
>TRBV9|TRBJ1-4|NA|14|NA
TGTGCCAGCAGCGTAGCGGGGGCGGGCGAAAAACTGTTTTTT
CASSVAGAGEKLFF
>TRBV5-4|TRBJ2-2|NA|14|NA
TGTGCCAGCAGCTTGGTGGCGGGTGGCGGGGAGCTGTTTTTT
CASSLVAGGGELFF
>TRBV29-1|TRBJ2-5|NA|14|NA
TGCAGCGTTGAATCCGGGGACACACAAGAGACCCAGTACTTC
CSVESGDTQETQYF
>TRBV18|TRBJ2-1|NA|15|TRBD2
TGTGCCAGCTCGCCCAGCGGGACTACTCACAATGAGCAGTTCTTC
CASSPSGTTHNEQFF
>TRBV7-2|TRBJ1-1|NA|17|NA
TGTGCCAGCAGCCTAAGAGCCGGGGGCGCGGGGAACACTGAAGCTTTCTTT
CASSLRAGGAGNTEAFF
>TRBV13|TRBJ2-7|NA|18|NA
TGTGCCAGCAGCTCCATCCCTTTGGGGGGACTCCAAGACTACGAGCAGTACTTC
CASSSIPLGGLQDYEQYF